This T cell receptor (beta chain) emerged from a study of T cell responses to AZD1222 COVID-19 vaccine. As for the study in general: Doses given second, at about 4 or about 12 weeks, were pooled.

Germline trimming cut 4 bases from V and 7 bases from J; bases unmatched to any gene: 12. CDR3 length equals 17 residues. CDR1 is SGHKS and CDR2 is YYEKEE in the germline V gene (reference sequence). Profiling relied on immunoSEQ multiplex PCR, and the TCRdb table lists in-frame clones only, not all of them. The sample consists of 150,000 to 200,000 clones, 85% to 95% of them appearing once. The V call is TRBV5-5, the J call TRBJ1-4, with TRBD1 identical over 11 bases. The sequencing here drew on peripheral blood, taken on day 0 of AZD1222 vaccination. The clonotype was recovered from an adult in good health. CDR3 amino acids: CASSLGQGAQVGEKLFF. The CDR3 nucleotides read TGTGCCAGCAGCCTAGGACAGGGGGCGCAGGTTGGTGAAAAACTGTTTTTT.